One TCR beta chain is described in this entry. The sample originates from a study of shared clonotypes between healthy human individuals. Germline CDR1 reads KGHSH; CDR2 reads LQKENI. The CDR3 is made up of 18 amino acids. Trimming left V 3 bases short and J 3 bases short, with 18 bases between. The method was immunoSEQ multiplex PCR; TCRdb's version includes in-frame clones alone and lacks a portion of them. Of more than 400,000 clones listed, 96% are singletons. Input material: naive CD4+ T cells sorted from blood. The subset was: CD45RA+ positively selected. The rearrangement links TRBV18 to TRBJ2-6; D tentatively reads TRBD1 or TRBD2 (5 bases each). The receptor comes from a woman aged 30 to 39 in good health. The CDR3, as DNA: TGTGCCAGCTCACCGGACGGGACGGCCTTGGGTGGGGCCAACGTCCTGACTTTC. Encoded protein: CASSPDGTALGGANVLTF. The whole variable domain, filled in from reference TRBV18 and TRBJ2-6, reads NAGVMQNPRHLVRRRGQEARLRCSPMKGHSHVYWYRQLPEEGLKFMVYLQKENIIDESGMPKERFSAEFPKEGPSILRIQQVVRGDSAAYFCASSPDGTALGGANVLTFGAGSRLTVL.